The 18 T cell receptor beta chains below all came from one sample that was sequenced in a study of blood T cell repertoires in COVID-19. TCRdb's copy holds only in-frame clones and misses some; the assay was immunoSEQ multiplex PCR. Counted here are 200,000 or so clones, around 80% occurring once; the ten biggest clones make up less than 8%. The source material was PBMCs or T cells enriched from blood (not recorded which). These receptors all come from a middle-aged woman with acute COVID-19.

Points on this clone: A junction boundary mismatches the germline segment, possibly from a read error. Here the CDR3 DNA reads TGTGCTAGCAGCCGCCTTTCGCCTAGCGGAAACACCGGGGAGCTGTTTTTT. This codes for CASSRLSPSGNTGELFF. The chain carries TRBV7-7 and TRBJ2-2, with 7 bases matching TRBD2. The CDR3 sequence is 17 residues long. Germline V gene data show CDR1 as SSHAT and CDR2 as FNYEAQ (reference sequence).

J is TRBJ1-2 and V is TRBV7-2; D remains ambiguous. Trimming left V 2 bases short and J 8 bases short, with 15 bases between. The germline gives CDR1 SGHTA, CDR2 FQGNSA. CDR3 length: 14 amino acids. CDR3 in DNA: TGTGCCAGCAGCTTAAATAAAGCAGGTGCAGGCTACACCTTC. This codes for CASSLNKAGAGYTF.

The DNA of the CDR3 is TGTGCCAGCAGCCCGCGTCGACTAGCGGGGGCCGGGACCCAGTACTTC. This encodes CASSPRRLAGAGTQYF. The rearrangement links TRBV7-8 to TRBJ2-5; 12 bases fit TRBD2. Germline V CDR1 and CDR2: SGHVS, FQNEAQ. The ends lost 5 bases at V and 7 bases at J; junction bases unmatched: 11. This CDR3 has 16 residues.

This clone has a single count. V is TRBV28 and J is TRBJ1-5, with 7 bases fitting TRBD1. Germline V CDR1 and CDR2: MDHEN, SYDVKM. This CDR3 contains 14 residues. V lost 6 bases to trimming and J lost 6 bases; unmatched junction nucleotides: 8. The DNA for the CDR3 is TGTGCCAGCAGAAAAGGGGGCGAGGGTCAGCCCCAGCATTTT. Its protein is CASRKGGEGQPQHF.

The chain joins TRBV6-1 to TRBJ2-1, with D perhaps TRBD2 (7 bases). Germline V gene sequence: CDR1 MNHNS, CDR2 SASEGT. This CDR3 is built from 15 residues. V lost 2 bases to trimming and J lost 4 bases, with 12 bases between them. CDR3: CASSESGTPYNEQFF. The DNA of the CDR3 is TGTGCCAGCAGTGAAAGCGGGACACCATACAATGAGCAGTTCTTC.

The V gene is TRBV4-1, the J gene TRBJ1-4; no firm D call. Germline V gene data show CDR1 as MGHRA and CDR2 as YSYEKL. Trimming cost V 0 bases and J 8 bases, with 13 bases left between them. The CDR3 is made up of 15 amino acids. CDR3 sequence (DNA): TGCGCCAGCAGCCAAGAAGGCGGTTTAGGCGAAAAACTGTTTTTT. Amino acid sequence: CASSQEGGLGEKLFF.

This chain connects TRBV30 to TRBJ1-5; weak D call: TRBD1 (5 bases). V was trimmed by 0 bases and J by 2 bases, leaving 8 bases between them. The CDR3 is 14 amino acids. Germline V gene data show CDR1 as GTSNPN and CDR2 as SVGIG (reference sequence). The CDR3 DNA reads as TGTGCCTGGAGTGTTGGGGCCGGCAATCAGCCCCAGCATTTT. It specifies CAWSVGAGNQPQHF.

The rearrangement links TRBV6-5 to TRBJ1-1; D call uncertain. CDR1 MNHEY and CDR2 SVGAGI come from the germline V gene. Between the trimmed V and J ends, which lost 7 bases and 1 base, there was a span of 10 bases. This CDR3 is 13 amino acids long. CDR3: CASTLHRNTEAFF. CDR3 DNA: TGTGCCAGCACCTTACACAGGAACACTGAAGCTTTCTTT.

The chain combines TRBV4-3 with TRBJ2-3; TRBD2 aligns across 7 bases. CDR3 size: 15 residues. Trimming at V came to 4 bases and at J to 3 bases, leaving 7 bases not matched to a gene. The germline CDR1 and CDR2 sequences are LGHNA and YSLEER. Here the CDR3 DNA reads TGCGCCAGCAGCCTTCGTGGGGGGGGAACAGATACGCAGTATTTT. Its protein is CASSLRGGGTDTQYF.

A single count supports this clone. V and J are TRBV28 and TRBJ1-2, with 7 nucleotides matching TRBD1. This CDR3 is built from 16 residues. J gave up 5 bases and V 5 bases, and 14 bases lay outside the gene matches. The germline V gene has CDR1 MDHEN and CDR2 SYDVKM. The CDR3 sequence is CASSTATYDRDYGYTF. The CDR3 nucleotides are TGTGCCAGCAGTACCGCTACCTACGACAGGGATTATGGCTACACCTTC.

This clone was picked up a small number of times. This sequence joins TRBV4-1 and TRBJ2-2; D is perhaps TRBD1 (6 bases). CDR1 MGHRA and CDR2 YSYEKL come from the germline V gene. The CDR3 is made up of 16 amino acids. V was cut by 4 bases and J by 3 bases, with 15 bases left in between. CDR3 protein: CASSPLPGDDTGELFF. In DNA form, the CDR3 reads TGCGCCAGCAGCCCCCTTCCAGGGGACGACACCGGGGAGCTGTTTTTT.

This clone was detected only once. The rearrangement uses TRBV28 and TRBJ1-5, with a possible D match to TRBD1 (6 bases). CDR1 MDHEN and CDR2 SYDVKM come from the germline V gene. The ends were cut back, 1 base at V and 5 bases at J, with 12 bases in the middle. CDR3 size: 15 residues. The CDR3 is CASSLYAQGHQPQHF. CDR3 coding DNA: TGTGCCAGCAGTTTATACGCACAGGGTCATCAGCCCCAGCATTTT. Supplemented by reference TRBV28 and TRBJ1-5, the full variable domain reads DVKVTQSSRYLVKRTGEKVFLECVQDMDHENMFWYRQDPGLGLRLIYFSYDVKMKEKGDIPEGYSVSREKKERFSLILESASTNQTSMYLCASSLYAQGHQPQHFGDGTRLSIL.

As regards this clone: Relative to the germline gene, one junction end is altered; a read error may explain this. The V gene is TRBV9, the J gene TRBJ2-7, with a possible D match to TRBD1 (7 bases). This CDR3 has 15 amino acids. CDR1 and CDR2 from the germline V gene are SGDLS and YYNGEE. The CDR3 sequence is CASSVEGGGSDEQYF. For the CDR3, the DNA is TGTGCCAGCAGCGTAGAAGGAGGGGGCTCCGACGAGCAGTACTTC.

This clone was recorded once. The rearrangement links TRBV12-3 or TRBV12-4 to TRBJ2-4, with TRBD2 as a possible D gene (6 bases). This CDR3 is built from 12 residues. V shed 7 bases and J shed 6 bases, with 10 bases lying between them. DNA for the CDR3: TGTGCCAGCAAAACCGGGGGAAACATTCAGTACTTC. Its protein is CASKTGGNIQYF.

In DNA, the CDR3 is TGTGCCAGTAACCCTTCACCGGCGGGGTACACTGAAGCTTTCTTT. This translates into CASNPSPAGYTEAFF. The rearrangement joins TRBV19 to TRBJ1-1; D is ambiguous. Germline V lookup: CDR1 LNHDA, CDR2 SQIVND (reference sequence). The V gene lost 7 bases and the J gene lost 3 bases, with 18 bases spanning the gap. The CDR3 consists of 15 residues.

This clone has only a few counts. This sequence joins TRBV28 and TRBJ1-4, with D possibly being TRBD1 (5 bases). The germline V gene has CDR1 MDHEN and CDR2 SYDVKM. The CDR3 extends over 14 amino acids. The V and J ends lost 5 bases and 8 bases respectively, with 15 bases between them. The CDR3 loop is CASSRSGGYEKLFF. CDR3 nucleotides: TGTGCCAGCAGTAGGAGCGGGGGTTACGAAAAACTGTTTTTT.

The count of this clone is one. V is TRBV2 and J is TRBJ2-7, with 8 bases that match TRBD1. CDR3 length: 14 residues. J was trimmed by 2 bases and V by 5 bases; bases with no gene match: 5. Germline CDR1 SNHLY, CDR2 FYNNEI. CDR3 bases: TGTGCCAGCAGTTCCGGGACAGGAACCTACGAGCAGTACTTC. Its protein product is CASSSGTGTYEQYF.

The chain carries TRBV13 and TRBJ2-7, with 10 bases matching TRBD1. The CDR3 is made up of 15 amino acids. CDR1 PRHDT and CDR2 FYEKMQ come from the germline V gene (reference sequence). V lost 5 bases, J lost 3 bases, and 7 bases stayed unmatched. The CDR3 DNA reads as TGTGCCAGCAGCGAAACGGGGGACAGGGGCTACGAGCAGTACTTC. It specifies CASSETGDRGYEQYF.